The 20 T cell receptor beta chains below were found in one sample sequenced in a study of cytomegalovirus exposure and HLA in healthy donors (dated by TCRdb to 2015 to 2018). Library preparation used the immunoSEQ multiplex PCR assay. For the multiplex PCR, a mixture combining 60 forward primers for TCR Vbeta segments and 13 reverse primers for TCR Jbeta segments was used. TCRdb carries this immuneACCESS record with in-frame sequences only. Its versions omit some clonotypes, under half of them owing to an unresolved V gene in the studies checked, with the rest unexplained. The sample table contains approximately 240,000 clones; only one count was recorded for roughly 89% of them. The ten largest clonotypes hold 0.95% to 1.1% of the sample. Sequencing was performed on PBMCs. The source is a young woman in good health and CMV-seronegative.

The chain combines TRBV7-6 with TRBJ2-7; 9 positions match TRBD2. V lost 4 bases, J lost 2 bases, and 9 bases stayed unmatched. The CDR3 loop spans 16 amino acids. Germline CDR1 SGHVS, CDR2 FNYEAQ. The CDR3 sequence: CASSSRGGGVTYEQYF. The CDR3, as DNA: TGTGCCAGCAGCTCAAGAGGCGGGGGGGTAACCTACGAGCAGTACTTC.

V gene TRBV9 combines with J gene TRBJ2-1; perhaps TRBD1 as D (6 bases). Trimming cost V 6 bases and J 5 bases, with 18 bases left between them. This CDR3 has 15 amino acids. Germline V gene data show CDR1 as SGDLS and CDR2 as YYNGEE. The CDR3 bases are TGTGCCAGCACCCCCACGGGACATAAGAACAATGAGCAGTTCTTC. This gives the protein CASTPTGHKNNEQFF.

V gene TRBV27 combines with J gene TRBJ2-7, with D tentatively TRBD1 (5 bases). Germline V gene data show CDR1 as MNHEY and CDR2 as SMNVEV (reference sequence). The CDR3 runs 15 residues. V lost 5 bases to trimming and J lost 5 bases, with 19 bases between them. Written as DNA, the CDR3 is TGTGCCAGCAGTACAGCCTCAGGGTTTGTCGACGAGCAGTACTTC. Protein product: CASSTASGFVDEQYF.

This clone appeared a few times. The chain couples TRBV6-6 to TRBJ2-7; D gene ambiguous. The CDR3 covers 12 residues. The V end lost 2 bases, the J end lost 5 bases, and 7 bases lay between the germline ends. The germline gives CDR1 MNHNY, CDR2 SVGAGI (reference sequence). The DNA for the CDR3 is TGTGCCAGCAGTTACACCTATAACGAGCAGTACTTC. Amino acids: CASSYTYNEQYF.

The chain couples TRBV6-1 to TRBJ1-1; D may be TRBD1 (6 bases). Germline V lookup: CDR1 MNHNS, CDR2 SASEGT. V was clipped by 6 bases and J by 0 bases, with 11 bases between them. The CDR3 spans 14 residues. CDR3 sequence: CASRTTGMNTEAFF. The CDR3 region has the DNA TGTGCCAGCAGGACGACAGGAATGAACACTGAAGCTTTCTTT.

This clone was seen just once. The V gene is TRBV25-1, the J gene TRBJ2-1; the D gene is possibly TRBD2 (5 bases). With 7 bases removed from V and 1 base from J, the gap between germline ends came to 11 bases. Germline V gives CDR1 MGHDK, CDR2 SYGVNS. This CDR3 contains 14 residues. CDR3 DNA: TGTGCCAGCAATTTAGGGAGTTCCTACAATGAGCAGTTCTTC. As protein: CASNLGSSYNEQFF.

The J gene is TRBJ2-2, the V gene TRBV7-6, with 11 bases identical to TRBD2. J gave up 5 bases and V 5 bases, and 4 bases lay outside the gene matches. Germline V gene lookup returns CDR1 SGHVS and CDR2 FNYEAQ. The CDR3 spans 15 residues. Written as DNA, the CDR3 is TGTGCCAGCAGCCAAAGACTAGCGGGGACCGGGGAGCTGTTTTTT. This encodes CASSQRLAGTGELFF.

The J gene is TRBJ2-7, the V gene TRBV4-3; D is unclear. The CDR3 has 15 amino acids. Germline-derived CDR1 and CDR2 are LGHNA and YSLEER. Trimming took off 0 bases at V and 2 bases at J, with 11 bases between the two ends. The CDR3 sequence is CASSQEVGPTYEQYF. The DNA for the CDR3 is TGCGCCAGCAGCCAAGAAGTTGGCCCGACCTACGAGCAGTACTTC.

The gene calls are TRBV7-6 and TRBJ1-1; TRBD1 aligns across 9 bases. Per germline, CDR1 SGHVS and CDR2 FNYEAQ. J gave up 1 base and V 1 base, and 4 bases lay outside the gene matches. The CDR3 runs to 16 residues. CDR3 nucleotides: TGTGCCAGCAGCTTAGTGGGACAGGGAGGGAACACTGAAGCTTTCTTT. Translation gives CASSLVGQGGNTEAFF.

The chain joins TRBV30 to TRBJ2-3, with 8 positions matching TRBD1. The germline V gene encodes CDR1 GTSNPN and CDR2 SVGIG (reference sequence). This CDR3 has 14 residues. V trimming: 5 bases; J trimming: 0 bases; junction bases outside the gene matches: 4. The chain's CDR3 is CAWGQGTSTDTQYF. Here the CDR3 DNA reads TGTGCCTGGGGACAGGGCACTAGCACAGATACGCAGTATTTT.

The chain links TRBV15 to TRBJ2-3; TRBD2 matches at 7 bases. Germline CDR1 reads LNHNV; CDR2 reads YYDKDF (reference sequence). Trimming at V came to 0 bases and at J to 7 bases, leaving 10 bases not matched to a gene. The CDR3 contains 16 residues. The CDR3 sequence is CATSRDRSGIEYTQYF. Here the CDR3 DNA reads TGTGCCACCAGCAGAGATCGAAGCGGGATTGAATATACGCAGTATTTT.

This chain joins TRBV4-1 and TRBJ2-3; 7 nucleotides line up with TRBD2. The germline CDR1 and CDR2 sequences are MGHRA and YSYEKL. The CDR3 is 13 amino acids. V shed 4 bases, J shed 7 bases, and the junction held 5 bases outside the gene matches. The CDR3 bases are TGCGCCAGCAGCCTGCGGGGGTGGAATACGCAGTATTTT. Protein: CASSLRGWNTQYF.

The J gene is TRBJ1-2, the V gene TRBV5-4; D gene ambiguous. V lost 0 bases, J lost 11 bases, and 14 bases lay in between. The germline CDR1 and CDR2 sequences are SGHNT and YYREEE (reference sequence). The CDR3 length is 13 residues. The CDR3 region has the DNA TGTGCCAGCAGCTTGGATCCTAAGGAGGTTTACACCTTC. It codes for CASSLDPKEVYTF.

The chain links TRBV6-1 to TRBJ2-7; possible D gene TRBD1, 6 bases. Per germline, CDR1 MNHNS and CDR2 SASEGT. The ends were cut back, 3 bases at V and 6 bases at J, with 12 bases in the middle. This CDR3 comprises 13 residues. This CDR3 reads CASSEQPGVEQYF. The DNA of the CDR3 is TGTGCCAGCAGTGAGCAACCAGGGGTCGAGCAGTACTTC.

This clone appeared a single time. This chain connects TRBV6-5 to TRBJ1-2; D possibly corresponds to TRBD1 (6 bases). CDR1 and CDR2 (germline): MNHEY, SVGAGI. Trimming cost V 2 bases and J 4 bases, with 11 bases left between them. This CDR3 is built from 14 residues. Here the CDR3 reads CASSYGDTSYGYTF. CDR3 coding DNA: TGTGCCAGCAGTTACGGGGACACCTCCTATGGCTACACCTTC.

V usage is TRBV30 and J usage is TRBJ1-6; no reliable D call. The CDR3 runs 14 residues. Trimming removed 4 bases from V and 3 bases from J, with 10 bases in between. Germline lookup yields CDR1 GTSNPN and CDR2 SVGIG (reference sequence). The CDR3, as DNA: TGTGCCTGGAAAAATGAGAACTATAATTCACCCCTCCACTTT. Its protein product is CAWKNENYNSPLHF. Full variable domain (remainder filled in from reference TRBV30 and TRBJ1-6): SQTIHQWPATLVQPVGSPLSLECTVEGTSNPNLYWYRQAAGRGLQLLFYSVGIGQISSEVPQNLSASRPQDRQFILSSKKLLLSDSGFYLCAWKNENYNSPLHFGNGTRLTVT.

The chain has TRBV9 and TRBJ2-2; 7 bases are shared with TRBD2. Germline V gene lookup returns CDR1 SGDLS and CDR2 YYNGEE. V dropped 5 bases and J dropped 1; count of bases not matched to a gene: 8. The length of the CDR3 is 16 residues. The CDR3 coding sequence is TGTGCCAGCAGAGAAACTTTAGCGGGGAACACCGGGGAGCTGTTTTTT. Translation: CASRETLAGNTGELFF.

This clone has just a few counts. The chain has TRBV27 and TRBJ2-7, with 8 positions matching TRBD2. After removal of 2 bases from V and 2 bases from J, the junction contained 8 bases not matched to a gene. The CDR3 totals 16 residues. Germline V gene lookup returns CDR1 MNHEY and CDR2 SMNVEV (reference sequence). The CDR3 spells CASSLREGQVTYEQYF. The CDR3 DNA is TGTGCCAGCAGTTTACGGGAGGGGCAGGTCACCTACGAGCAGTACTTC.

The rearrangement joins TRBV9 to TRBJ2-7; perhaps TRBD2 as D (7 bases). This CDR3 is 14 amino acids long. Germline CDR1 and CDR2: SGDLS and YYNGEE. The V end lost 3 bases, the J end lost 5 bases, and 15 bases lay between the germline ends. The CDR3 nucleotides are TGTGCCAGCAGCGAGCGGGACATTTGGGACGAGCAGTACTTC. This translates into CASSERDIWDEQYF.

This rearrangement joins TRBV9 to TRBJ2-7; 9 bases are a match to TRBD2. J gave up 0 bases and V 0 bases, and 1 base lay outside the gene matches. This CDR3 comprises 15 residues. In germline, CDR1 is SGDLS, CDR2 YYNGEE. CDR3 in amino acids: CASSVGLADSYEQYF. CDR3 sequence (DNA): TGTGCCAGCAGCGTAGGACTAGCGGACTCCTACGAGCAGTACTTC.